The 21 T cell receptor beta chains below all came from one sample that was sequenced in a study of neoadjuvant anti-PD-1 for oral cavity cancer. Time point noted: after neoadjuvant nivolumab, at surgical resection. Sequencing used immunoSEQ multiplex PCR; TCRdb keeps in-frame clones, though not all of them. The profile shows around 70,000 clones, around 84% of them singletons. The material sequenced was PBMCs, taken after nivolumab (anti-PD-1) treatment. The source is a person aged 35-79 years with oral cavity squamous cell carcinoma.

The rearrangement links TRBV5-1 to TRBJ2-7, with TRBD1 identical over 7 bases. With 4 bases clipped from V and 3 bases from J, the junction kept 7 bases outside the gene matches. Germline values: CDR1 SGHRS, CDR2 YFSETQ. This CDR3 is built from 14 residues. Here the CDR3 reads CASSPGQINYEQYF. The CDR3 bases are TGCGCCAGCAGCCCGGGACAGATCAACTACGAGCAGTACTTC.

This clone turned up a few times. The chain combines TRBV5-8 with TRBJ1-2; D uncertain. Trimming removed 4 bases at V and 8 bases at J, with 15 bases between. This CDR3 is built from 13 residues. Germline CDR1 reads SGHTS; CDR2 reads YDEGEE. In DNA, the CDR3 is TGTGCCAGCAGCCGGGGAAGGGTAGAAGGCTACACCTTC. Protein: CASSRGRVEGYTF.

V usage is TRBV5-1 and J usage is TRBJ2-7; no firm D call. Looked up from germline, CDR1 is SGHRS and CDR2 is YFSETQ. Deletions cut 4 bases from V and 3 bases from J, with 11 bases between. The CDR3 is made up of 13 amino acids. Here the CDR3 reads CASSVPQSYEQYF. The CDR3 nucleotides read TGCGCCAGCAGCGTCCCGCAGAGCTACGAGCAGTACTTC.

The CDR3 region has the DNA TGTGCCAGCAGTGGCTCTACAACAGGCAATCAGCCCCAGCATTTT. Its protein product is CASSGSTTGNQPQHF. The J gene is TRBJ1-5, the V gene TRBV6-1; D uncertain. The germline gives CDR1 MNHNS, CDR2 SASEGT. Trimming removed 4 bases from V and 2 bases from J, with 12 bases in between. The CDR3 sequence is 15 residues long.

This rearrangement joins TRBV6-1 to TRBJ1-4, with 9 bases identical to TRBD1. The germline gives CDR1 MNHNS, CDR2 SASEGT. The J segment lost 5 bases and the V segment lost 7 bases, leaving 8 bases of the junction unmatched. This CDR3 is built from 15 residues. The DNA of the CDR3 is TGTGCCAGCAATCCTAGGGGGACAGGGAATGAAAAACTGTTTTTT. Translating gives CASNPRGTGNEKLFF.

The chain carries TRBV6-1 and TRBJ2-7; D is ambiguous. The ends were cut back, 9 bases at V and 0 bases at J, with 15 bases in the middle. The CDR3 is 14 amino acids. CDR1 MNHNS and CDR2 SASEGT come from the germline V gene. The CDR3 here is CASKPGPASYEQYF. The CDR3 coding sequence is TGTGCCAGTAAACCGGGCCCGGCCTCCTACGAGCAGTACTTC.

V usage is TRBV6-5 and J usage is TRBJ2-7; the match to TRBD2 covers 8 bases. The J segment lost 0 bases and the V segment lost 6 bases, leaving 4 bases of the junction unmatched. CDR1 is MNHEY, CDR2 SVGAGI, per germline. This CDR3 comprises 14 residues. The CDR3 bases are TGTGCCAGCAGCCGCGGGGGGTTCTCCTACGAGCAGTACTTC. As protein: CASSRGGFSYEQYF.

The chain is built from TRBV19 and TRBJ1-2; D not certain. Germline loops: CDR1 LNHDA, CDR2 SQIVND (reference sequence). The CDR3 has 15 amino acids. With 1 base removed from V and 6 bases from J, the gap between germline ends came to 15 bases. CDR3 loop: CASSIAPGRENGYTF. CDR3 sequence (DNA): TGTGCCAGTAGTATAGCTCCGGGTCGGGAGAATGGCTACACCTTC. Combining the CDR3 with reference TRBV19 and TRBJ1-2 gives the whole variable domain DGGITQSPKYLFRKEGQNVTLSCEQNLNHDAMYWYRQDPGQGLRLIYYSQIVNDFQKGDIAEGYSVSREKKESFPLTVTSAQKNPTAFYLCASSIAPGRENGYTFGSGTRLTVV.

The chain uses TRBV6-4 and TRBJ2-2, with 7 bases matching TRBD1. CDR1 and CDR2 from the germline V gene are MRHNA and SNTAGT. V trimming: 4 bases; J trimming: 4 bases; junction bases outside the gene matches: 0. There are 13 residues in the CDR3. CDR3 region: CASSGDSTGELFF. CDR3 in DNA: TGTGCCAGCAGTGGGGACAGCACCGGGGAGCTGTTTTTT.

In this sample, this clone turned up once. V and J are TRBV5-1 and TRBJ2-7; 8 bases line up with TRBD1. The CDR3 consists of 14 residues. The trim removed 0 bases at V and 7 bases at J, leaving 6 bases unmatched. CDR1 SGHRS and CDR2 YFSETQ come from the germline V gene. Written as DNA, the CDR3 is TGCGCCAGCAGCTTGGAGCAGGGGGCGAAAGAGCAGTACTTC. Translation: CASSLEQGAKEQYF.

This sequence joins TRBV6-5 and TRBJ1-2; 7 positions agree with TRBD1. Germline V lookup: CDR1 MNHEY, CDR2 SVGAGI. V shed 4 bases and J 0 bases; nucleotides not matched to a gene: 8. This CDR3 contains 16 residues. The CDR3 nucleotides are TGTGCCAGCAGTTCAAGGACAGGCAATACTAACTATGGCTACACCTTC. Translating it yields CASSSRTGNTNYGYTF.

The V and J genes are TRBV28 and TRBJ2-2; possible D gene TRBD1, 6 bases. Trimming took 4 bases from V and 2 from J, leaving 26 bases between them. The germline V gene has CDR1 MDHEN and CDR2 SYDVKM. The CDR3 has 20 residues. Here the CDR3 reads CASSSMTLVLTGHNTGELFF. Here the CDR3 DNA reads TGTGCCAGCAGTTCAATGACCCTCGTTTTGACAGGTCATAACACCGGGGAGCTGTTTTTT.

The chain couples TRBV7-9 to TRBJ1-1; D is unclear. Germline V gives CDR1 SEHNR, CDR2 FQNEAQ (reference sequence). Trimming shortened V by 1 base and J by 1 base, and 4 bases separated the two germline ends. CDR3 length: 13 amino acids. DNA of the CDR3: TGTGCCAGCAGCTTAGGAACGAACACTGAAGCTTTCTTT. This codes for CASSLGTNTEAFF.

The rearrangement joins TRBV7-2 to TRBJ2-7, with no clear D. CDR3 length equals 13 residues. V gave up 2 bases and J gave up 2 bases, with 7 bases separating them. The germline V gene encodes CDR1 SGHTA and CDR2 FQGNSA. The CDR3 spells CASSLFFTYEQYF. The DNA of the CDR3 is TGTGCCAGCAGCTTATTCTTTACCTACGAGCAGTACTTC.

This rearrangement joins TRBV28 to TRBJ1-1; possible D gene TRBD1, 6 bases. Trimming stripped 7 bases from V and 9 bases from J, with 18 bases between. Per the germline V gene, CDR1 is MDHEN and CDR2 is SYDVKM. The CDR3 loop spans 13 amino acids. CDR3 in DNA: TGTGCCAGCACCGATACTTCGGGGGACAAAGCTTTCTTT. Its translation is CASTDTSGDKAFF.

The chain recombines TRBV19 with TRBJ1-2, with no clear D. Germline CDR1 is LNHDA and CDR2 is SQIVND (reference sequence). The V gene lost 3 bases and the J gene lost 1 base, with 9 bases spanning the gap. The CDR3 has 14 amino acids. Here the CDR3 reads CASSISRFNYGYTF. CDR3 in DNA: TGTGCCAGTAGTATCAGCAGGTTTAACTATGGCTACACCTTC.

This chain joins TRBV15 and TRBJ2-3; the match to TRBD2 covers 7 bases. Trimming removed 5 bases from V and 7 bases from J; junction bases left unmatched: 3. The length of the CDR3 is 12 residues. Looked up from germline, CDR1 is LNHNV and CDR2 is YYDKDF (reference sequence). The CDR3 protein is CATSSREYTQYF. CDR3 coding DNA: TGTGCCACCAGCTCGCGGGAGTATACGCAGTATTTT. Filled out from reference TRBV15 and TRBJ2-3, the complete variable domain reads DAMVIQNPRYQVTQFGKPVTLSCSQTLNHNVMYWYQQKSSQAPKLLFHYYDKDFNNEADTPDNFQSRRPNTSFCFLDIRSPGLGDTAMYLCATSSREYTQYFGPGTRLTVL.

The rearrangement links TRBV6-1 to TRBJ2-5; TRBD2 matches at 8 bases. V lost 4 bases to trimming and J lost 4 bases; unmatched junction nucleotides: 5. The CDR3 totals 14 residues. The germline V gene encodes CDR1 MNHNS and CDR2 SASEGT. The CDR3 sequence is CASSGLAGGETQYF. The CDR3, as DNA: TGTGCCAGCAGTGGGCTAGCGGGTGGAGAGACCCAGTACTTC.

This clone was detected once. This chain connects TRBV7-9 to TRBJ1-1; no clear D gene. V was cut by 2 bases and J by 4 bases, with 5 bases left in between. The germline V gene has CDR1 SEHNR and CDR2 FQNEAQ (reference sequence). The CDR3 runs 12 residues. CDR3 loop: CASSLQITEAFF. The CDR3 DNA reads TGTGCCAGCAGCTTACAGATCACTGAAGCTTTCTTT. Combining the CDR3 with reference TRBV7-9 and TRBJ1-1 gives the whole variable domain DTGVSQNPRHKITKRGQNVTFRCDPISEHNRLYWYRQTLGQGPEFLTYFQNEAQLEKSRLLSDRFSAERPKGSFSTLEIQRTEQGDSAMYLCASSLQITEAFFGQGTRLTVV.

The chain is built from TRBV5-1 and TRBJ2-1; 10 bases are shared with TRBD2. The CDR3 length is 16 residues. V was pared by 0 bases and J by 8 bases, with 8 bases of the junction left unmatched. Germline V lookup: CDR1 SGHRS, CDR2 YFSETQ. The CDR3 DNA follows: TGCGCCAGCAGCTTGGATCTAGCGGGAGTTGTTTATGAGCAGTTCTTC. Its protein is CASSLDLAGVVYEQFF.

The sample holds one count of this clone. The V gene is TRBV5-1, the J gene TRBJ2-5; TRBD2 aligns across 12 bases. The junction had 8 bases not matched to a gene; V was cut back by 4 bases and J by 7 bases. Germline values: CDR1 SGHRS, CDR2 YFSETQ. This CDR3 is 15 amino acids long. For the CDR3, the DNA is TGCGCCAGCAGCCTCGGGACTAGCGGGTTAGTGACCCAGTACTTC. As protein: CASSLGTSGLVTQYF.